Ten or more counts support the clone carrying this T cell receptor beta chain. Its antigen remains unknown. This specimen belongs to a study of blood T cells in healthy people across ages. Background on the study: Template switching captured about one barcoded beta molecule per two T cells.

Through a sample-barcoded 5' primer and a J-beta primer mix, a second PCR was run for about 6 to 12 cycles. A template-switch adaptor containing 12 random nucleotides labeled each cDNA molecule. Samples each returned at least 2.5 million CDR3-containing paired-end reads. TCRdb independently ran MiXCR on the 5' RACE reads; one entry per CDR3 protein. The sample records approximately 810,000 distinct CDR3 sequences, 29% being singletons. Study-wide results and caveats: Per million T cells, TCR beta diversity dropped roughly linearly as age increased.

From germline, CDR1 is DFQATT and CDR2 SNEGSKA (reference sequence). CDR3 length: 17 residues. Trimming took off 1 base at V and 1 base at J, with 17 bases between the two ends. The specimen sequenced was blood. The genes are TRBV20-1 and TRBJ2-1; D possibly corresponds to TRBD1 (6 bases). The clonotype was recovered from an elderly woman in good health. The CDR3 nucleotides read TGCAGTGCTAGAGGCACAGGGATGGGCGGTTCCTACAATGAGCAGTTCTTC. As protein: CSARGTGMGGSYNEQFF.